The source of this TCR beta chain is a study of Ad26.COV2.S vaccination and SARS-CoV-2 variants. Per the germline V gene, CDR1 is SGHVS and CDR2 is FQNEAQ. V shed 7 bases and J shed 5 bases, with 18 bases lying between them. This CDR3 spans 15 amino acids. Assay: immunoSEQ multiplex PCR; the TCRdb copy retains only in-frame clones and omits some. Of around 170,000 clones listed, around 88% are singletons. Study outcomes and limitations: Possibly, TCR breadth and depth analyses underestimated total T cell responses.

Worth noting for this clone: What it binds is not known.

V and J are TRBV7-8 and TRBJ1-5; D unclear. Sequenced here: peripheral blood, sampled after recovery from COVID-19. The clonotype originates from a human donor who had recovered from COVID-19. The CDR3 DNA is TGTGCCAGCACTCGTACTCGGGTTCGGGATCAGCCCCAGCATTTT. Its translation is CASTRTRVRDQPQHF.